This T cell receptor (beta chain) was observed in a study of post-analysis software for immune sequencing data. Overall study findings and caveats: Batch-matched samples strongly co-clustered by F measure. TRBV segments more frequent in patients than in controls numbered several and included TRBV5-6, TRBV5-1 and TRBV20-1.

This clonotype was counted only a few times. The antigen is undetermined. Deletions cut 3 bases from V and 3 bases from J, with 15 bases between. Germline lookup yields CDR1 DFQATT and CDR2 SNEGSKA (reference sequence). The CDR3 contains 14 residues. The authors incorporated unique molecular identifiers into the TCR beta cDNA libraries. TCRdb re-called the PCR reads with MiXCR, one entry per CDR3 protein. The table lists about 820,000 distinct CDR3 sequences, roughly half of them singletons. The TCR sequence derives from a girl aged 5-17 years with multiple sclerosis. The V gene is TRBV20-1, the J gene TRBJ2-7; no definite D call. The specimen sequenced was blood. CDR3 in DNA: TGCAGTGCTAGTTGGGTAGAGCGAAACTACGAGCAGTACTTC. It translates to CSASWVERNYEQYF.